The next 25 T cell receptor beta chains were all read from a single sample in a study of control samples from healthy donors and cancer patients. The table came from immunoSEQ multiplex PCR; TCRdb's copy has only in-frame clones and leaves some out. The table shows 150,000 to 200,000 clones, with around 91% occurring only once. Sequenced input: blood. All receptors derive from a woman between 45 and 65 years old in good health.

The V and J genes are TRBV11-2 and TRBJ2-6; no clear D gene. CDR3 size: 12 residues. V was trimmed by 8 bases and J by 4 bases, leaving 6 bases between them. Germline assignment: CDR1 SGHAT and CDR2 FQNNGV. CDR3 loop: CASCPGANVLTF. The DNA for the CDR3 is TGTGCCAGCTGCCCAGGGGCCAACGTCCTGACTTTC.

The CDR3 nucleotides are TGTGCCAGCAGTGTTACTAGTCTTAGGCGGGTGGGGGGCACCGGGGAGCTGTTTTTT. It is translated as CASSVTSLRRVGGTGELFF. The chain links TRBV6-1 to TRBJ2-2; perhaps TRBD2 as D (6 bases). Deletions cut 4 bases from V and 4 bases from J, with 25 bases between. The CDR3 is 19 residues long. CDR1 and CDR2 (germline): MNHNS, SASEGT.

The CDR3 sequence: CASSPPGTGTGKQYF. CDR3 nucleotide sequence: TGTGCCAGCAGCCCGCCCGGGACAGGGACGGGCAAGCAGTACTTC. This rearrangement joins TRBV3-1 (or the pseudogene TRBV3-2) to TRBJ2-7; 9 bases match TRBD1. The CDR3 runs to 15 residues. V shed 4 bases and J 8 bases; nucleotides not matched to a gene: 12. Germline V gene lookup returns CDR1 LGHDT and CDR2 YNNKEL (reference sequence).

This rearrangement joins TRBV3-1 (or the pseudogene TRBV3-2) to TRBJ2-3, with D possibly TRBD1 on 5 matching bases. CDR3 length: 14 amino acids. Between the trimmed V and J ends, which lost 7 bases and 1 base, there was a span of 12 bases. The germline gives CDR1 LGHDT, CDR2 YNNKEL (reference sequence). CDR3 in DNA: TGTGCCAGCAATCCCAGGGTTGGCACAGATACGCAGTATTTT. This codes for CASNPRVGTDTQYF.

The chain combines TRBV27 with TRBJ1-2; D possibly corresponds to TRBD1 (5 bases). Germline V gene lookup returns CDR1 MNHEY and CDR2 SMNVEV (reference sequence). The V and J ends lost 6 bases and 2 bases respectively, with 10 bases between them. The CDR3 is 13 amino acids. CDR3 region: CASSRDGNYGYTF. DNA of the CDR3: TGTGCCAGCAGCCGGGACGGAAACTATGGCTACACCTTC.

CDR3 sequence: CASSTRTELYQETQYF. In DNA form, the CDR3 reads TGTGCCAGCAGTACAAGGACAGAACTGTACCAAGAGACCCAGTACTTC. This rearrangement joins TRBV28 to TRBJ2-5, with a possible D match to TRBD1 (6 bases). The CDR3 loop spans 16 amino acids. The V end was cut by 5 bases, the J end by 0 bases, with 16 bases between. CDR1 and CDR2 from the germline V gene are MDHEN and SYDVKM.

The chain has TRBV28 and TRBJ1-1; tentative D call: TRBD1 (5 bases). V gave up 5 bases and J gave up 4 bases, with 17 bases separating them. In germline, CDR1 is MDHEN, CDR2 SYDVKM. The CDR3 contains 15 residues. The CDR3 reads CASSPRPGLTTEAFF. The CDR3 DNA reads as TGTGCCAGCAGTCCCCGCCCGGGACTTACCACTGAAGCTTTCTTT. The full variable domain, in which reference TRBV28 and TRBJ1-1 provide the parts outside the CDR3, is DVKVTQSSRYLVKRTGEKVFLECVQDMDHENMFWYRQDPGLGLRLIYFSYDVKMKEKGDIPEGYSVSREKKERFSLILESASTNQTSMYLCASSPRPGLTTEAFFGQGTRLTVV.

CDR3 amino acids: CASSRTGGGSSYEQYF. CDR3 DNA sequence: TGTGCCAGCAGCCGCACGGGTGGCGGGAGCTCCTACGAGCAGTACTTC. The chain links TRBV5-4 to TRBJ2-7, with TRBD2 matching over 7 bases. This CDR3 has 16 residues. Germline V CDR1 and CDR2: SGHNT, YYREEE (reference sequence). The V gene end was trimmed by 4 bases and the J gene end by 0 bases; junction bases not matched to a gene: 10.

The chain combines TRBV19 with TRBJ1-5; no reliable D call. CDR1 and CDR2 from the germline V gene are LNHDA and SQIVND (reference sequence). V lost 5 bases, J lost 0 bases, and 20 bases lay in between. The length of the CDR3 is 18 residues. CDR3: CASSLRSFGSVSNQPQHF. For the CDR3, the DNA is TGTGCCAGTAGTCTTCGTTCTTTCGGGAGTGTTAGCAATCAGCCCCAGCATTTT.

This chain links TRBV29-1 with TRBJ1-2; possibly TRBD1 for D (5 bases). Looked up from germline, CDR1 is SQVTM and CDR2 is ANQGSEA. Trimming took 4 bases from V and 4 from J, leaving 13 bases between them. The CDR3 length is 13 residues. The CDR3 loop is CSVGGVGSYGYTF. The CDR3, as DNA: TGCAGCGTTGGGGGGGTAGGGTCCTATGGCTACACCTTC.

The DNA of the CDR3 is TGTGCCAGTCACACCAGGGAGGACTATGGCTACACCTTC. Translating gives CASHTREDYGYTF. V gene TRBV28 combines with J gene TRBJ1-2, with D possibly being TRBD1 (5 bases). This CDR3 region has 13 residues. CDR1 is MDHEN and CDR2 is SYDVKM in the germline V gene. Trimming took 9 bases from V and 3 from J, leaving 14 bases between them.

A single count supports this clone. V is TRBV27 and J is TRBJ1-4, with no clear D. Per the germline V gene, CDR1 is MNHEY and CDR2 is SMNVEV (reference sequence). The CDR3 contains 15 residues. The germline V and J ends were trimmed by 3 bases and 7 bases, with 15 bases remaining between them. Here the CDR3 DNA reads TGTGCCAGCAGTTTTGTCGCCCGAAGAGGTGAAAAACTGTTTTTT. Amino acids: CASSFVARRGEKLFF.

The chain recombines TRBV21-1 with TRBJ1-5; the listed D gene, TRBD1, was not tested against the DNA. TRBV21-1 has pseudogene status. The CDR3 consists of 19 residues. CDR3 sequence: CASSTRWTGEGCSNQPQHF. In DNA form, the CDR3 reads TGTGCCAGCAGCACTCGCTGGACAGGGGAGGGGTGTAGCAATCAGCCCCAGCATTTT.

V gene TRBV6-6 combines with J gene TRBJ1-1, with D tentatively TRBD1 (6 bases). The germline V gene has CDR1 MNHNY and CDR2 SVGAGI (reference sequence). The CDR3 sequence is 12 residues long. V was pared by 6 bases and J by 5 bases, with 10 bases between. The CDR3 sequence: CASSHTGTEAFF. In DNA form, the CDR3 reads TGTGCCAGCAGCCATACAGGGACTGAAGCTTTCTTT.

V usage is TRBV24-1 and J usage is TRBJ1-2; D is possibly TRBD1 (5 bases). The CDR3 runs to 13 residues. Germline loops: CDR1 KGHDR, CDR2 SFDVKD. Trimming left V 4 bases short and J 4 bases short, with 9 bases between. The CDR3 is CATSEDTIYGYTF. The CDR3 DNA reads TGTGCCACCAGTGAGGACACGATCTATGGCTACACCTTC.

A note on this clone: The sample carries other DNA sequences with the same CDR3. The rearrangement links TRBV5-1 to TRBJ2-7; 9 bases are shared with TRBD1. This CDR3 region has 15 residues. In germline, CDR1 is SGHRS, CDR2 YFSETQ. Germline trimming cut 2 bases from V and 0 bases from J; bases unmatched to any gene: 3. In nucleotides, the CDR3 is TGCGCCAGCAGCTTAGGGACAGGGATCTCCTACGAGCAGTACTTC. It yields the protein CASSLGTGISYEQYF.

The V and J genes are TRBV4-1 and TRBJ2-7; D is perhaps TRBD2 (5 bases). CDR3 length: 13 residues. Germline CDR1 reads MGHRA; CDR2 reads YSYEKL. V was clipped by 6 bases and J by 3 bases, with 12 bases between them. The CDR3 is CASSKYGDYEQYF. The CDR3 DNA reads TGCGCCAGCAGTAAGTACGGGGACTACGAGCAGTACTTC.

The chain combines TRBV28 with TRBJ2-1; 13 bases match TRBD2. Germline CDR1 is MDHEN and CDR2 is SYDVKM. The V and J ends lost 6 bases and 7 bases, in that order; junction bases with no gene match: 9. This CDR3 contains 16 residues. CDR3 DNA sequence: TGTGCCAGCAGAACCCAGACTAGCGGGAGGCGGAATGAGCAGTTCTTC. Amino acids: CASRTQTSGRRNEQFF.

The CDR3 sequence is CAWSVAYRDYEQYF. The DNA for the CDR3 is TGTGCCTGGAGTGTGGCGTACAGGGACTACGAGCAGTACTTC. The V gene is TRBV30, the J gene TRBJ2-7; D is perhaps TRBD1 (6 bases). CDR1 is GTSNPN and CDR2 is SVGIG in the germline V gene (reference sequence). V lost 0 bases, J lost 3 bases, and 12 bases lay in between. The CDR3 length is 14 residues.

This chain connects TRBV18 to TRBJ1-5; no clear D gene. This CDR3 has 15 residues. Germline V gives CDR1 KGHSH, CDR2 LQKENI. Trimming pared 3 bases from V and 4 bases from J, leaving 13 bases between. CDR3 DNA: TGTGCCAGCTCACCCGAGGAGGGAGGGAATCAGCCCCAGCATTTT. Encoded protein: CASSPEEGGNQPQHF.

The V gene is TRBV20-1, the J gene TRBJ2-1; D is ambiguous. Between the trimmed V and J ends, which lost 3 bases and 7 bases, there was a span of 16 bases. The CDR3 sequence is 14 residues long. The germline V gene encodes CDR1 DFQATT and CDR2 SNEGSKA (reference sequence). CDR3 DNA sequence: TGCAGTGCTAGTAATCCCTGGGTCGTTAATGAGCAGTTCTTC. Its protein is CSASNPWVVNEQFF.

The chain carries TRBV24-1 and TRBJ2-1; 13 bases match TRBD2. This CDR3 comprises 18 residues. J lost 10 bases, V lost 2 bases, and 13 bases had no gene match. Per the germline V gene, CDR1 is KGHDR and CDR2 is SFDVKD. Written as DNA, the CDR3 is TGTGCCACCAGTGATTGGGGGACCACTAGCGGGGGGGCCGGGGAGCAGTTCTTC. As protein: CATSDWGTTSGGAGEQFF.

The chain recombines TRBV15 with TRBJ2-2, with a weak D call TRBD2 (6 bases). V lost 7 bases and J 4 bases, leaving 16 bases between the germline ends. The CDR3 consists of 15 residues. Germline CDR1 is LNHNV and CDR2 is YYDKDF (reference sequence). CDR3 protein: CATTSRERVTGELFF. The CDR3 DNA sequence: TGTGCCACCACCTCGAGGGAGCGGGTCACCGGGGAGCTGTTTTTT.

V gene TRBV28 combines with J gene TRBJ2-7, with 8 nucleotides matching TRBD2. In germline, CDR1 is MDHEN, CDR2 SYDVKM. V lost 5 bases and J lost 6; bases outside the gene matches: 6. This CDR3 region has 13 residues. The DNA of the CDR3 is TGTGCCAGCAGTAGCGGGAGTACGCGCGAGCAGTACTTC. Translation: CASSSGSTREQYF.

This chain joins TRBV30 and TRBJ1-2, with D possibly matching TRBD1 (6 bases). Germline-derived CDR1 and CDR2 are GTSNPN and SVGIG (reference sequence). Trimming cost V 4 bases and J 5 bases, with 17 bases left between them. The CDR3 covers 14 residues. CDR3 in amino acids: CAWTTRGHIYGYTF. In nucleotides, the CDR3 is TGTGCCTGGACAACACGGGGACACATTTATGGCTACACCTTC.